Listed here are 8 T cell receptor beta chains from one sample, sequenced in a study of blood T cell repertoires in COVID-19. TCRdb keeps only in-frame clones here, not all; method: immunoSEQ multiplex PCR. Among under 300,000 clones listed, roughly 82% were seen once. The source material was peripheral blood. The source is a woman older than 75 with active or convalescent COVID-19.

The chain employs TRBV5-8 and TRBJ2-1; 11 positions agree with TRBD2. V trimming: 0 bases; J trimming: 0 bases; junction bases outside the gene matches: 8. This CDR3 is built from 19 residues. CDR1 SGHTS and CDR2 YDEGEE come from the germline V gene. The CDR3 spells CASSLVGLAGGYSYNEQFF. CDR3 DNA sequence: TGTGCCAGCAGCTTGGTCGGTCTAGCGGGGGGTTACTCCTACAATGAGCAGTTCTTC.

The chain employs TRBV14 and TRBJ2-2; perhaps TRBD1 as D (6 bases). Trimming removed 4 bases at V and 5 bases at J, with 8 bases between. This CDR3 has 13 residues. Germline V gene sequence: CDR1 SGHDN, CDR2 FVKESK. The CDR3 loop reads CASSRQGTGELFF. The CDR3 coding sequence is TGTGCCAGCAGCCGCCAGGGGACCGGGGAGCTGTTTTTT.

In nucleotides, the CDR3 is TGCGCCAGCAGCGTACCTACAGGGGGCTCTGGAAACACCATATATTTT. Its protein is CASSVPTGGSGNTIYF. The gene calls are TRBV5-1 and TRBJ1-3, with 8 positions matching TRBD1. V dropped 4 bases and J dropped 0; count of bases not matched to a gene: 6. CDR1 and CDR2 (germline): SGHRS, YFSETQ. CDR3 length equals 16 residues.

Comments on this clone: Distinct nucleotide sequences in the sample also encode this CDR3. The V and J genes are TRBV27 and TRBJ1-2; no definite D call. V lost 5 bases and J lost 4, with 11 bases in between. CDR3 length equals 13 residues. CDR1 is MNHEY and CDR2 is SMNVEV in the germline V gene (reference sequence). DNA for the CDR3: TGTGCCAGCAGTCTAAGCGGAGGCTATGGCTACACCTTC. Residues: CASSLSGGYGYTF.

The J gene is TRBJ2-1, the V gene TRBV5-1, with 7 bases matching TRBD1. There are 19 residues in the CDR3. The germline gives CDR1 SGHRS, CDR2 YFSETQ. V dropped 5 bases and J dropped 2; count of bases not matched to a gene: 19. In nucleotides, the CDR3 is TGCGCCAGCAGTCTACCAGTGACAGGGACCTTAATAACCTACAATGAGCAGTTCTTC. Residues: CASSLPVTGTLITYNEQFF.

The chain uses TRBV20-1 and TRBJ2-1, with 7 bases that match TRBD1. CDR3 length equals 12 residues. The germline V gene has CDR1 DFQATT and CDR2 SNEGSKA (reference sequence). Trimming took 3 bases from V and 6 from J; bases not matched to a gene: 2. The CDR3 region has the DNA TGCAGTGCTAGTCGGGACAGCAATGAGCAGTTCTTC. Translating it yields CSASRDSNEQFF.

This chain joins TRBV6-6 and TRBJ1-4; TRBD1 matches 8 bases. CDR1 and CDR2 (germline): MNHNY, SVGAGI (reference sequence). The CDR3 runs 15 residues. Trimming cost V 2 bases and J 8 bases; bases outside gene matches: 7. The CDR3 nucleotides are TGTGCCAGCAGTTACCAAGGACAGGGAGGGGAAAAACTGTTTTTT. Translation: CASSYQGQGGEKLFF.

J is TRBJ2-7 and V is TRBV28; perhaps TRBD2 as D (5 bases). This CDR3 has 13 amino acids. The V and J ends lost 6 bases and 6 bases respectively, with 15 bases between them. The germline V gene has CDR1 MDHEN and CDR2 SYDVKM. The CDR3 loop is CASRPGLLSEQYF. DNA of the CDR3: TGTGCCAGCAGACCGGGGTTACTCTCCGAGCAGTACTTC.